The clone carrying this T cell receptor beta chain has at least ten counts. V lost 1 base and J 2 bases, leaving 12 bases between the germline ends. The CDR3 is made up of 15 amino acids. Germline loops: CDR1 DFQATT, CDR2 SNEGSKA (reference sequence). The authors amplified TCR beta CDR3 regions, and they did so from RNA transcripts for repertoire sequencing. HTBI primers were employed in first-round RT-PCR, then a second-round multiplex PCR followed. MiXCR was run by TCRdb on the multiplex PCR reads, yielding one entry per CDR3 protein. The sample lists a few hundred thousand distinct CDR3 sequences; about 22% were seen once. This entry belongs to a study of Graves' ophthalmopathy and Graves' hyperthyroidism. Moderately to severely active ophthalmopathy under 3 months, CAS at least 3, NOSPECS at least 4.

V and J are TRBV20-1 and TRBJ1-5; tentative D call: TRBD1 (6 bases). The receptor's source is a woman in her fifties or sixties with Graves' ophthalmopathy. Input material: peripheral blood. CDR3 region: CSARALWGRNQPQHF. The CDR3 nucleotides read TGCAGTGCTAGAGCGTTATGGGGGCGCAATCAGCCCCAGCATTTT.